Below, 19 T cell receptor beta chains from the same sample are listed, as sequenced in a study of blood T cell repertoires in COVID-19. TCRdb's copy holds only in-frame clones and misses some; the assay was immunoSEQ multiplex PCR. This table has roughly 200,000 clones, around 90% appearing once. The sequencing sample was made of peripheral blood. The source of these receptors is a man aged 50-60 years with acute or convalescent COVID-19.

This clone is a singleton in its sample. This rearrangement joins TRBV9 to TRBJ2-1; 8 bases align to TRBD2. CDR3 size: 15 residues. Germline CDR1 SGDLS, CDR2 YYNGEE. The J segment lost 4 bases and the V segment lost 1 base, leaving 4 bases of the junction unmatched. CDR3 sequence reads: CASSVLGGAYNEQFF. CDR3 sequence (DNA): TGTGCCAGCAGCGTACTCGGGGGGGCTTACAATGAGCAGTTCTTC.

The chain uses TRBV29-1 and TRBJ2-1, with D perhaps matching TRBD1 (6 bases). V lost 3 bases and J lost 2, with 11 bases in between. Germline loops: CDR1 SQVTM, CDR2 ANQGSEA. This CDR3 region has 14 residues. CDR3 nucleotide sequence: TGCAGCGTTGAGGGGCAGGGGCCCTACAATGAGCAGTTCTTC. Its translation is CSVEGQGPYNEQFF.

This clone was seen only once. The chain recombines TRBV28 with TRBJ1-6; 10 positions agree with TRBD1. Germline V gives CDR1 MDHEN, CDR2 SYDVKM. The CDR3 spans 19 residues. J was trimmed by 9 bases and V by 5 bases; bases with no gene match: 19. The CDR3 protein is CASSLKGNGDRGFGSPLHF. CDR3 DNA: TGTGCCAGCAGTCTAAAAGGGAATGGGGACAGGGGTTTTGGTTCACCCCTCCACTTT.

V gene TRBV4-1 combines with J gene TRBJ2-2; D is uncertain. This CDR3 spans 15 amino acids. Trimming took off 2 bases at V and 7 bases at J, with 14 bases between the two ends. CDR1 MGHRA and CDR2 YSYEKL come from the germline V gene. CDR3 sequence: CASSQSLGAIGELFF. CDR3 in DNA: TGCGCCAGCAGCCAAAGCCTCGGTGCGATCGGGGAGCTGTTTTTT.

The rearrangement uses TRBV28 and TRBJ2-1; 14 nucleotides line up with TRBD2. CDR3 length: 20 amino acids. The germline V gene encodes CDR1 MDHEN and CDR2 SYDVKM. V shed 3 bases and J 0 bases; nucleotides not matched to a gene: 10. The CDR3 loop reads CASSLIWWTSGGSSYNEQFF. CDR3 coding DNA: TGTGCCAGCAGTTTGATATGGTGGACTAGCGGGGGGAGCTCCTACAATGAGCAGTTCTTC.

V and J are TRBV2 and TRBJ2-1; a weak D match, TRBD2 (7 bases). Germline values: CDR1 SNHLY, CDR2 FYNNEI. V was shortened by 7 bases and J by 1 base, with 8 bases between the two germline ends. The CDR3 has 13 residues. The CDR3 DNA reads as TGTGCCAGCAAGGGGGGGTCCTACAATGAGCAGTTCTTC. Protein sequence: CASKGGSYNEQFF.

The chain couples TRBV7-6 to TRBJ2-7, with 9 bases that match TRBD2. CDR1 and CDR2 (germline): SGHVS, FNYEAQ. V was pared by 4 bases and J by 2 bases, with 6 bases of the junction left unmatched. The CDR3 runs 15 residues. The CDR3 protein is CASSSRAGGPYEQYF. The CDR3 bases are TGTGCCAGCAGCTCCCGAGCGGGAGGTCCCTACGAGCAGTACTTC.

The chain uses TRBV30 and TRBJ1-4; TRBD1 is a possible D gene (5 bases). The ends were cut back, 8 bases at V and 6 bases at J, with 10 bases in the middle. This CDR3 has 11 residues. Germline V lookup: CDR1 GTSNPN, CDR2 SVGIG (reference sequence). In DNA, the CDR3 is TGTGCCGGACGGGGGGATGAAAAACTGTTTTTT. Amino acids: CAGRGDEKLFF.

The rearrangement uses TRBV2 and TRBJ1-1; a weak D match, TRBD1 (6 bases). The V gene lost 1 base and the J gene lost 0 bases, with 12 bases spanning the gap. CDR3 size: 16 residues. Germline values: CDR1 SNHLY, CDR2 FYNNEI. CDR3 loop: CASSEVGQLMNTEAFF. The CDR3 region has the DNA TGTGCCAGCAGTGAAGTAGGACAGCTCATGAACACTGAAGCTTTCTTT.

The chain links TRBV20-1 to TRBJ1-4; D ambiguous. CDR1 and CDR2 (germline): DFQATT, SNEGSKA (reference sequence). The CDR3 totals 12 residues. V was shortened by 3 bases and J by 6 bases, with 8 bases between the two germline ends. The CDR3 nucleotides are TGCAGTGCTAGTGGGAGCTATGAAAAACTGTTTTTT. Encoded protein: CSASGSYEKLFF.

The chain has TRBV5-1 and TRBJ2-2; D remains unclear. The CDR3 contains 15 residues. Germline V gene data show CDR1 as SGHRS and CDR2 as YFSETQ. The V end lost 0 bases, the J end lost 4 bases, and 10 bases lay between the germline ends. CDR3 amino acids: CASSLDALVTGELFF. The CDR3 nucleotides are TGCGCCAGCAGCTTGGACGCGTTAGTCACCGGGGAGCTGTTTTTT.

This chain connects TRBV3-1 (or the pseudogene TRBV3-2) to TRBJ2-1; 9 positions match TRBD2. Trimming at V came to 1 base and at J to 8 bases, leaving 6 bases not matched to a gene. Germline CDR1 is LGHDT and CDR2 is YNNKEL (reference sequence). The CDR3 spans 15 residues. CDR3 residues: CASSQGGGAYDEQFF. CDR3 coding DNA: TGTGCCAGCAGCCAAGGCGGGGGGGCTTACGATGAGCAGTTCTTC.

V and J are TRBV27 and TRBJ2-5; D perhaps matches TRBD2 (5 bases). Germline V gives CDR1 MNHEY, CDR2 SMNVEV (reference sequence). Trimming shortened V by 4 bases and J by 3 bases, and 15 bases separated the two germline ends. CDR3 length equals 15 residues. In DNA form, the CDR3 reads TGTGCCAGCAGTTCCGTTGTAAGGCGGGAAGAGACCCAGTACTTC. This sequence encodes CASSSVVRREETQYF.

The rearrangement uses TRBV3-1 (or the pseudogene TRBV3-2) and TRBJ1-1; TRBD1 might be the D (5 bases). V lost 2 bases and J lost 1, with 8 bases in between. The CDR3 is 14 residues long. Germline V CDR1 and CDR2: LGHDT, YNNKEL (reference sequence). CDR3 nucleotide sequence: TGTGCCAGCAGCCAAAGGGGAGGGAACACTGAAGCTTTCTTT. As protein: CASSQRGGNTEAFF.

The chain carries TRBV10-3 and TRBJ1-3; 7 bases line up with TRBD1. Germline CDR1 reads ENHRY; CDR2 reads SYGVKD. Trimming took 6 bases from V and 0 from J; bases not matched to a gene: 5. This CDR3 has 15 amino acids. CDR3 residues: CAISAGTVSGNTIYF. CDR3 coding DNA: TGTGCCATCAGCGCCGGGACAGTCTCTGGAAACACCATATATTTT.

This chain joins TRBV7-8 and TRBJ2-7; 8 bases are a match to TRBD1. The germline gives CDR1 SGHVS, CDR2 FQNEAQ. This CDR3 has 14 residues. V lost 5 bases, J lost 2 bases, and 5 bases stayed unmatched. The CDR3 region is CASSPGTGPYEQYF. CDR3 sequence (DNA): TGTGCCAGCAGCCCCGGGACAGGACCCTACGAGCAGTACTTC.

This clone showed up just once. This rearrangement joins TRBV4-3 to TRBJ1-2, with a possible D match to TRBD1 (5 bases). V was pared by 2 bases and J by 4 bases, with 14 bases between. The CDR3 runs 15 residues. Per germline, CDR1 LGHNA and CDR2 YSLEER. The CDR3 region is CASSQIADGGYGYTF. The CDR3 DNA follows: TGCGCCAGCAGCCAAATTGCCGACGGGGGCTATGGCTACACCTTC.

This rearrangement joins TRBV9 to TRBJ2-1; perhaps TRBD2 as D (6 bases). With 2 bases removed from V and 4 bases from J, the gap between germline ends came to 7 bases. Germline loops: CDR1 SGDLS, CDR2 YYNGEE. The CDR3 contains 13 residues. The CDR3 reads CASSVGTYNEQFF. CDR3 DNA sequence: TGTGCCAGCAGCGTCGGGACTTACAATGAGCAGTTCTTC.

The rearrangement uses TRBV12-3 or TRBV12-4 and TRBJ2-2, with unresolved D. The CDR3 consists of 11 residues. V shed 4 bases and J shed 10 bases, with 7 bases lying between them. CDR3 protein: CASSYTKELFF. The CDR3 region has the DNA TGTGCCAGCAGTTACACCAAGGAGCTGTTTTTT.